The next 13 T cell receptor beta chains were all read from a single sample in a study of shared clonotypes between healthy human individuals. The data were produced by immunoSEQ multiplex PCR, yet TCRdb's version contains in-frame clones alone and is incomplete. The sample yields 2 million to 2.5 million clones, approximately 95% seen once. The sample was naive CD4+ T cells from PBMCs. The subset: CD45RA+ positively selected. All receptors derive from a man younger than 35 in good health. Some clones in this sample may be carry-over from other donors' samples.

The chain uses TRBV27 and TRBJ2-7; D is unresolved. V was cut by 2 bases and J by 3 bases, with 11 bases left in between. The CDR3 sequence is 14 residues long. Germline CDR1 is MNHEY and CDR2 is SMNVEV (reference sequence). CDR3 DNA: TGTGCCAGCAGTTTAAAAATGTGGGACTACGAGCAGTACTTC. This sequence encodes CASSLKMWDYEQYF.

The chain couples TRBV7-2 to TRBJ2-3; possible D gene TRBD2, 6 bases. Per germline, CDR1 SGHTA and CDR2 FQGNSA. The CDR3 has 15 residues. V dropped 4 bases and J dropped 9 bases, with 20 bases sitting between them. As DNA, the CDR3 is TGTGCCAGCAGCTCCAGGCGGGGTAGCGCCGGAACGCAGTATTTT. It specifies CASSSRRGSAGTQYF.

The chain links TRBV19 to TRBJ2-2; D is uncertain. The V end lost 2 bases, the J end lost 2 bases, and 9 bases lay between the germline ends. This CDR3 region has 15 residues. Per the germline V gene, CDR1 is LNHDA and CDR2 is SQIVND (reference sequence). CDR3 coding DNA: TGTGCCAGTAGTATATATAGGGATAACACCGGGGAGCTGTTTTTT. Protein product: CASSIYRDNTGELFF.

This chain joins TRBV7-7 and TRBJ2-3; tentative D call: TRBD2 (6 bases). V lost 1 base to trimming and J lost 3 bases, with 8 bases between them. Germline V gene lookup returns CDR1 SSHAT and CDR2 FNYEAQ (reference sequence). This CDR3 spans 14 amino acids. The DNA of the CDR3 is TGTGCCAGCAGCTTAGGGAGCGGGACAGATACGCAGTATTTT. Translation: CASSLGSGTDTQYF. The entire variable domain, with the rest obtained from reference TRBV7-7 and TRBJ2-3, is as follows: GAGVSQSPRYKVTKRGQDVTLRCDPISSHATLYWYQQALGQGPEFLTYFNYEAQPDKSGLPSDRFSAERPEGSISTLTIQRTEQRDSAMYRCASSLGSGTDTQYFGPGTRLTVL.

The rearrangement links TRBV29-1 to TRBJ2-2; D is unresolved. The CDR3 is made up of 14 amino acids. CDR1 is SQVTM and CDR2 is ANQGSEA in the germline V gene. The V and J ends lost 2 bases and 9 bases respectively, with 16 bases between them. The CDR3 protein is CSVETMRIPRELFF. CDR3 coding DNA: TGCAGCGTTGAAACGATGCGGATTCCCCGGGAGCTGTTTTTT.

V and J are TRBV7-7 and TRBJ2-3; D is unclear. Germline CDR1 SSHAT, CDR2 FNYEAQ (reference sequence). The germline V and J ends were trimmed by 2 bases and 0 bases, with 9 bases remaining between them. This CDR3 is built from 15 residues. CDR3: CASSLLGRSTDTQYF. The CDR3 DNA is TGTGCCAGCAGCTTACTGGGCAGGAGCACAGATACGCAGTATTTT.

This sequence joins TRBV9 and TRBJ1-2; 7 bases fit TRBD1. V lost 0 bases and J lost 5; bases outside the gene matches: 13. Germline lookup yields CDR1 SGDLS and CDR2 YYNGEE. The CDR3 loop spans 17 amino acids. This CDR3 is CASSVASPRQGDYGYTF. The CDR3 DNA reads as TGTGCCAGCAGCGTAGCCTCGCCCCGACAGGGCGATTATGGCTACACCTTC.

The CDR3 sequence: CAWTPMTLAKTHEQFF. The DNA of the CDR3 is TGTGCCTGGACCCCTATGACACTAGCTAAAACTCATGAGCAGTTCTTC. The chain combines TRBV30 with TRBJ2-1, with TRBD2 as a possible D gene (6 bases). The CDR3 runs 16 residues. Trimming removed 4 bases at V and 8 bases at J, with 24 bases between. The germline CDR1 and CDR2 sequences are GTSNPN and SVGIG (reference sequence).

The chain joins TRBV7-2 to TRBJ2-1, with 10 bases aligning to TRBD2. Trimming cost V 2 bases and J 6 bases; bases outside gene matches: 1. The V gene's germline CDR1 is SGHTA and CDR2 FQGNSA. The CDR3 is made up of 14 amino acids. The CDR3, as DNA: TGTGCCAGCAGCTTATGGACTAGCGGCAATGAGCAGTTCTTC. Protein product: CASSLWTSGNEQFF. Complete variable domain (other parts from reference TRBV7-2 and TRBJ2-1): GAGVSQSPSNKVTEKGKDVELRCDPISGHTALYWYRQSLGQGLEFLIYFQGNSAPDKSGLPSDRFSAERTGGSVSTLTIQRTQQEDSAVYLCASSLWTSGNEQFFGPGTRLTVL.

The rearrangement joins TRBV5-1 to TRBJ2-1; D unresolved. Germline CDR1 and CDR2: SGHRS and YFSETQ. Trimming removed 0 bases at V and 8 bases at J, with 12 bases between. This CDR3 region has 14 residues. The CDR3 region has the DNA TGCGCCAGCAGCTTGGGACACTTACTGGATGAGCAGTTCTTC. Protein sequence: CASSLGHLLDEQFF.

This clone was detected only once. The CDR3 DNA sequence: TGTGCCAGTGGGGACAGGGTAGAAGCTTTCTTT. This encodes CASGDRVEAFF. The genes are TRBV19 and TRBJ1-1, with 9 bases matching TRBD1. Germline V gives CDR1 LNHDA, CDR2 SQIVND (reference sequence). This CDR3 comprises 11 residues. The junction had 3 bases not matched to a gene; V was cut back by 8 bases and J by 8 bases.

The CDR3 loop reads CASSWQGRSQHF. The DNA for the CDR3 is TGTGCCAGCAGTTGGCAGGGGCGCAGCCAGCATTTT. The chain employs TRBV28 and TRBJ1-5, with D perhaps matching TRBD1 (6 bases). Between the trimmed V and J ends, which lost 4 bases and 12 bases, there was a span of 13 bases. This CDR3 has 12 amino acids. Germline V gene sequence: CDR1 MDHEN, CDR2 SYDVKM.

The V call is TRBV11-2, the J call TRBJ2-7; 10 bases are shared with TRBD2. J lost 2 bases, V lost 3 bases, and 16 bases had no gene match. Looked up from germline, CDR1 is SGHAT and CDR2 is FQNNGV. This CDR3 region has 19 residues. The CDR3 nucleotides are TGTGCCAGCAGCTTTCTTATCGTAGGGGGAGCGGGAGGGCCCTACGAGCAGTACTTC. Translated: CASSFLIVGGAGGPYEQYF.